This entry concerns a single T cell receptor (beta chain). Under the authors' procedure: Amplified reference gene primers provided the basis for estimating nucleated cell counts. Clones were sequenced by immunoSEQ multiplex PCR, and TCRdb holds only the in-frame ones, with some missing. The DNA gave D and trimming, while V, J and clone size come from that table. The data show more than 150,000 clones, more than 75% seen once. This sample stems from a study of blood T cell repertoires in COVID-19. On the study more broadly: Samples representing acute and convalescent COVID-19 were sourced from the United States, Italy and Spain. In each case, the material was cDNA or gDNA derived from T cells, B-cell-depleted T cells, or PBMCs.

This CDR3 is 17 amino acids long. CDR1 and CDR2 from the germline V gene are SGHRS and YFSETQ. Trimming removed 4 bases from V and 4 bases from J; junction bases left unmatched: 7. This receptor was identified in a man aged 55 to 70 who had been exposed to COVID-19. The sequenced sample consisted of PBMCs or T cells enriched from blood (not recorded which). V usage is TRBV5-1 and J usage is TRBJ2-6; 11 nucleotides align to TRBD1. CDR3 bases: TGCGCCAGCAGCCTGTGGACAGGGGGCGGCGGGGCCAACGTCCTGACTTTC. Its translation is CASSLWTGGGGANVLTF. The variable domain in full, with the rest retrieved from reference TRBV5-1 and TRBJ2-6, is KAGVTQTPRYLIKTRGQQVTLSCSPISGHRSVSWYQQTPGQGLQFLFEYFSETQRNKGNFPGRFSGRQFSNSRSEMNVSTLELGDSALYLCASSLWTGGGGANVLTFGAGSRLTVL.